This entry is about one TCR beta chain. The antigen is unknown. A clone one base away is much larger, so this may be a read error. This specimen belongs to a study of blood T cells in healthy people across ages. After removal of 6 bases from V and 11 bases from J, the junction contained 8 bases not matched to a gene. Per germline, CDR1 DFQATT and CDR2 SNEGSKA (reference sequence). The CDR3 has 11 amino acids. With a J-beta primer mix and a sample-barcoded 5' primer, a second PCR ran 7 to 11 cycles. TCRdb called the 5' RACE reads again in MiXCR, with one record for every CDR3 protein. The table records fewer than 950,000 distinct CDR3 sequences, 50% to 65% of them present only once. Findings and limits, study-wide: Across the age range, TCR beta diversity per million T cells fell in a roughly linear way.

The sequenced sample consisted of blood. The chain recombines TRBV20-1 with TRBJ2-5; 8 nucleotides match TRBD1. This sequence originates from a man older than 75 in good health. CDR3 in amino acids: CSAPDRGAQYF. CDR3 nucleotide sequence: TGCAGTGCCCCCGACAGGGGCGCGCAGTACTTC.